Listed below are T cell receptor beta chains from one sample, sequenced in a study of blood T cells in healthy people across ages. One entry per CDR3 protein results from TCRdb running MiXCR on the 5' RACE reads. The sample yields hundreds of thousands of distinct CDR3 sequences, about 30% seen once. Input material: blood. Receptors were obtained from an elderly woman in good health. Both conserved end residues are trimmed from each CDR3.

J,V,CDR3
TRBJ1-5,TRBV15,ATSSSLSRGLQFWAPQH
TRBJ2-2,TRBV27,ASSLSAGGGTGELF
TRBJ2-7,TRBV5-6,ASSETGTYEQY
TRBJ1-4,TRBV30,AWTGGGEKLF
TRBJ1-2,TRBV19,ASTETGTNYGCT
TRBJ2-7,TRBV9,ASSVDGGGEQY
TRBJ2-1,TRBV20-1,SASGGVSGSYDEQF
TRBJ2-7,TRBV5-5,ASSLSGQGMGEQY
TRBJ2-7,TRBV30,AWSVGVRGYEQY
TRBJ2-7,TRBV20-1,SAREGGADSYEQY
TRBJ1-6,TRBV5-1,ASSDAGLGGLNSPLH
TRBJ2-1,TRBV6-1,ASSLDRTSYNEQF
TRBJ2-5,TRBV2,ASSELSLGSETQY
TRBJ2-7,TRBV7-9,ASSLDGTLNYEQY
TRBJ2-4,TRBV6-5,ASSLGLAGGAKNIQY
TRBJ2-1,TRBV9,ASSRDTGMDEQF
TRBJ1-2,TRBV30,AWSRDPGYT
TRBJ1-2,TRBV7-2,ASSLSGSTNYGYT
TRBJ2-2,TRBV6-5,ASRDAGGVGELF
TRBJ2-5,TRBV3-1,ASSQDLGARETQY
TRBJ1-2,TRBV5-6,ASSLEFGRGYGYT
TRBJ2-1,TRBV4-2,ASSLRLAGGDNEQF
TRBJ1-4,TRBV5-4,ASSPRRETNEKLF